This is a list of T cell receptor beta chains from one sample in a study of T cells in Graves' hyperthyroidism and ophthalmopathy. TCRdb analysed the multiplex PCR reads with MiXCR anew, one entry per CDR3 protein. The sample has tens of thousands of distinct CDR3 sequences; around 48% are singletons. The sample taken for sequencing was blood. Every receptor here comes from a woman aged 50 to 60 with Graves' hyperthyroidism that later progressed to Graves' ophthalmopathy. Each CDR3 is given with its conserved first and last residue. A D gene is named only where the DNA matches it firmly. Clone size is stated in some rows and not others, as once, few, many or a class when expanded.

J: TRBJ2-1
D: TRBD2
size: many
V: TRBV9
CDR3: CASSPLAGPYNEQFF
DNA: TGTGCCAGCAGCCCACTAGCGGGCCCCTACAATGAGCAGTTCTTC

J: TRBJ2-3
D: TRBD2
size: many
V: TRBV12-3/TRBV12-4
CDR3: CASSFGYGTQGLAGEQKNTQYF
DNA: TGTGCCAGCAGTTTTGGCTACGGGACACAGGGACTAGCGGGAGAGCAAAAGAATACGCAGTATTTT

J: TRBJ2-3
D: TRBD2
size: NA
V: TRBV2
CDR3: CASTGGLAGFDTQYF
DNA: TGTGCCAGCACTGGGGGACTAGCGGGATTTGATACGCAGTATTTT

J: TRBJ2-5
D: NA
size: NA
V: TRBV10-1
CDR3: CASSSQHNTGDQETQYF
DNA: TGCGCCAGCAGTTCTCAGCATAACACCGGGGACCAAGAGACCCAGTACTTC

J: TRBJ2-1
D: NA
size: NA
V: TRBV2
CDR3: CASVGGFRANEQFF
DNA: TGTGCCAGCGTTGGAGGGTTCCGGGCCAATGAGCAGTTCTTC

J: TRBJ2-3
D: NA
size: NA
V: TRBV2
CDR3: CASLVSVDTQYF
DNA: TGTGCTAGTCTAGTCTCGGTAGATACGCAGTATTTT

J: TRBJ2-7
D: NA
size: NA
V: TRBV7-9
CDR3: CASSPTTPYNYEQYF
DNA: TGTGCCAGCAGCCCAACTACTCCCTATAACTACGAGCAGTACTTC

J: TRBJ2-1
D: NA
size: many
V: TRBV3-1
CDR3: CASSQDVRTYNEQFF
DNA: TGTGCCAGCAGCCAAGATGTGCGCACCTACAATGAGCAGTTCTTC

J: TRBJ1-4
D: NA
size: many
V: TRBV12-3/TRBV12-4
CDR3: CASSPNEKLFF
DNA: TGTGCCAGCAGCCCCAATGAAAAACTGTTTTTT

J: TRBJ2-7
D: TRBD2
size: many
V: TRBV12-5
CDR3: CASGPGLAGNYEQYF
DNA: TGTGCTAGTGGCCCCGGACTAGCGGGGAACTACGAGCAGTACTTC

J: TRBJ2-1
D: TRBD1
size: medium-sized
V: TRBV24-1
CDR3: CATSDLDRGNEQFF
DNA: TGTGCCACCAGTGATCTGGACAGGGGCAATGAGCAGTTCTTC

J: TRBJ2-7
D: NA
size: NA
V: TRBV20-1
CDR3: CSARTRYEQYF
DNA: TGCAGTGCTAGAACCAGGTACGAGCAGTACTTC

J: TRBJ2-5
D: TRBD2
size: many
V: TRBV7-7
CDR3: CASSPSGGWETQYF
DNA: TGTGCTAGCAGCCCGTCGGGAGGGTGGGAGACCCAGTACTTC

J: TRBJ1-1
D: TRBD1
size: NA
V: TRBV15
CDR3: CATSGQGPQQTEAFF
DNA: TGTGCCACCAGCGGACAGGGCCCCCAACAAACTGAAGCTTTCTTT

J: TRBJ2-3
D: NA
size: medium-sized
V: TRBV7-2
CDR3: CASSLVAGISTDTQYF
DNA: TGTGCCAGCAGCTTAGTAGCTGGGATTAGCACAGATACGCAGTATTTT

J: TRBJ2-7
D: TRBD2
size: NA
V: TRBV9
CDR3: CASSVEAGVYEQYF
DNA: TGTGCCAGCAGCGTAGAAGCGGGGGTCTACGAGCAGTACTTC

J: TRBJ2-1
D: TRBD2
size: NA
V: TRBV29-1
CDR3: CSVEEAGYSEQFF
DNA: TGCAGCGTTGAAGAAGCGGGATACAGTGAGCAGTTCTTC

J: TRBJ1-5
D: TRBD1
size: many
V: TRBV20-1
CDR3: CSARRQGVMGNQPQHF
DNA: TGCAGTGCTAGACGACAGGGGGTGATGGGCAATCAGCCCCAGCATTTT

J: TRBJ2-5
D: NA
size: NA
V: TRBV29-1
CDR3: CSVTEAWGTQYF
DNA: TGCAGCGTTACAGAGGCCTGGGGGACCCAGTACTTC

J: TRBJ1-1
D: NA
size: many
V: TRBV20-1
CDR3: CSARTGNTEAFF
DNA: TGCAGTGCTAGGACAGGGAACACTGAAGCTTTCTTT

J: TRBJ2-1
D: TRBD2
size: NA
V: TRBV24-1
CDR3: CATSDWTSGSTEQFF
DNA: TGTGCCACCAGTGATTGGACTAGCGGGAGCACTGAGCAGTTCTTC

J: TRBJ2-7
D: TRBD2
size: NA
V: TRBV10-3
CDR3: CAMAGTSVYEQYF
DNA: TGTGCCATGGCCGGGACTAGCGTCTACGAGCAGTACTTC

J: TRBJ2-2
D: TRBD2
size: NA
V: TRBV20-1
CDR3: CSARPSGRVGVGELFF
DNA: TGCAGTGCTAGACCTAGCGGGAGAGTTGGCGTCGGGGAGCTGTTTTTT

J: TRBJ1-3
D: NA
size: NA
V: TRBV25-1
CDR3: CASSEYYSRPKTGNTIYF
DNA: TGTGCCAGCAGTGAATACTACTCACGACCAAAAACTGGAAACACCATATATTTT

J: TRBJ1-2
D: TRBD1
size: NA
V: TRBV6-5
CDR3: CASSYSRDSNYGYTF
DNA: TGTGCCAGCAGTTACAGCCGGGACAGCAACTATGGCTACACCTTC

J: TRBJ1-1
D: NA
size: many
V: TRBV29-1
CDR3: CSVGSGPEAFF
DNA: TGCAGCGTAGGGTCGGGCCCTGAAGCTTTCTTT

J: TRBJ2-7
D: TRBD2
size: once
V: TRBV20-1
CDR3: CSARGLAGQQYF
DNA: TGCAGTGCTAGAGGACTAGCGGGACAACAGTACTTC

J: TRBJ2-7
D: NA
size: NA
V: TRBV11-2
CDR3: CASSLESGSYEQYF
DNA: TGTGCCAGCAGCTTAGAATCCGGGAGTTACGAGCAGTACTTC

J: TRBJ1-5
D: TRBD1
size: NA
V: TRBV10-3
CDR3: CAISGGTGDQPQHF
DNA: TGTGCCATCAGTGGGGGGACAGGGGATCAGCCCCAGCATTTT

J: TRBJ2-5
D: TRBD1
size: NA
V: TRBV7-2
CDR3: CASSGGQTQETQYF
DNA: TGTGCCAGCAGCGGGGGACAGACTCAAGAGACTCAGTACTTC

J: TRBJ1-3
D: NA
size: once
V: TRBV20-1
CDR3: CSAVAGNTIYF
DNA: TGCAGTGCTGTAGCGGGGAACACCATATATTTT

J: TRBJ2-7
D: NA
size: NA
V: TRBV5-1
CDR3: CASSFRQFYEQYF
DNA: TGCGCCAGCAGCTTTCGACAGTTCTACGAGCAGTACTTC

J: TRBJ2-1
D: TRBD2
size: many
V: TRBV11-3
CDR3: CASSLDYTSGINEQFF
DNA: TGTGCCAGCAGCTTAGATTACACTAGCGGCATCAATGAGCAGTTCTTC

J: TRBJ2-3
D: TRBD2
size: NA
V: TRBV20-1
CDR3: CSARIAGGTDTQYF
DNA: TGCAGTGCTCGTATAGCGGGAGGCACAGATACGCAGTATTTT

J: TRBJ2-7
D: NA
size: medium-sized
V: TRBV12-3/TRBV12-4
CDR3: CASRELDEQYF
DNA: TGTGCCAGCAGGGAGCTGGACGAGCAGTACTTC

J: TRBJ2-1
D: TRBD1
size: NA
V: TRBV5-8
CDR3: CASSLAQGGVHNEQFF
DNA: TGTGCCAGCAGCCTGGCACAGGGGGGAGTCCACAATGAGCAGTTCTTC

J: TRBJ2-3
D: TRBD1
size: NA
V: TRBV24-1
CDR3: CATSDLPGQGDKQYF
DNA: TGTGCCACCAGTGACCTACCCGGACAGGGCGACAAGCAGTATTTT

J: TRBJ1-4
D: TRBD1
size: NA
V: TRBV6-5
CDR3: CASSPHRVRDRVWEKLFF
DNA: TGTGCCAGCAGTCCCCATCGGGTCCGGGACAGGGTATGGGAAAAACTGTTTTTT

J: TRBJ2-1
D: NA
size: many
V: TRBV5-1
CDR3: CASSLAGSDEQFF
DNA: TGCGCCAGCAGCTTGGCAGGGTCCGATGAGCAGTTCTTC

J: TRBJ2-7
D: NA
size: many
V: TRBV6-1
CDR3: CASSEATQPYEQYF
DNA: TGTGCCAGCAGTGAAGCCACACAGCCTTACGAGCAGTACTTC

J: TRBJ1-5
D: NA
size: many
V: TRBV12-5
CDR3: CASGPQGNQPQHF
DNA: TGTGCTAGTGGTCCCCAGGGCAATCAGCCCCAGCATTTT

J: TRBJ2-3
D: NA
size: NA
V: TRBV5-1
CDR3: CASSTEWGRGWDEQYF
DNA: TGCGCCAGCAGCACTGAGTGGGGGCGAGGGTGGGATGAGCAGTATTTT

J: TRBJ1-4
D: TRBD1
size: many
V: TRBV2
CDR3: CASSEQGAGEKLFF
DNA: TGTGCCAGCAGCGAACAGGGGGCGGGGGAAAAACTGTTTTTT

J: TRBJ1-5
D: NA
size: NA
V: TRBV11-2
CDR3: CASSLGVSGSTHEHF
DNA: TGTGCCAGCAGCTTAGGAGTTAGCGGGAGTACCCATGAGCATTTT

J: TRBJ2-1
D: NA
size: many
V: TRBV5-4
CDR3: CASSLDLGRDNEQFF
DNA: TGTGCCAGCAGCTTGGACCTCGGCAGGGACAATGAGCAGTTCTTC

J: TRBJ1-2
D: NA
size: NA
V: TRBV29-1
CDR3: CSVADSEVGYTF
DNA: TGCAGCGTCGCTGACAGCGAGGTTGGCTACACCTTC

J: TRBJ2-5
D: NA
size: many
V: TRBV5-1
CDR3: CASSLDRIETQYF
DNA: TGCGCCAGCAGCTTGGACAGAATAGAGACCCAGTACTTC

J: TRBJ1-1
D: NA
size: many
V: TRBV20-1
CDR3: CSARVGGTNTEAFF
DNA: TGCAGTGCTAGAGTGGGAGGGACGAACACTGAAGCTTTCTTT